Below, 21 T cell receptor beta chains from the same sample are listed, as sequenced in a study of blood T cell repertoires in COVID-19. Libraries were prepared by immunoSEQ multiplex PCR; TCRdb keeps only in-frame clonotypes and omits some of them. The sample contains nearly 90,000 clones, 90% of which appear only once. The sequenced material came from peripheral blood. The receptors derive from a man aged 18-30 years with COVID-19, enrolled during active disease.

This chain connects TRBV5-1 to TRBJ2-7; 14 nucleotides agree with TRBD2. This CDR3 has 15 residues. V was pared by 2 bases and J by 6 bases, with 4 bases of the junction left unmatched. Per germline, CDR1 SGHRS and CDR2 YFSETQ. The CDR3 sequence: CASSFSGLAGGEQYF. The CDR3 region has the DNA TGCGCCAGCAGCTTCTCCGGACTAGCGGGAGGCGAGCAGTACTTC.

J is TRBJ1-5 and V is TRBV2; TRBD1 aligns across 8 bases. The CDR3 covers 17 residues. J lost 3 bases, V lost 0 bases, and 7 bases had no gene match. The germline V gene has CDR1 SNHLY and CDR2 FYNNEI. The CDR3, as DNA: TGTGCCAGCAGTGAAGCGCTCAGGACAGGGCTCAATCAGCCCCAGCATTTT. Encoded protein: CASSEALRTGLNQPQHF.

This clone was seen once. The rearrangement uses TRBV6-6 and TRBJ2-7; 7 positions agree with TRBD1. J lost 4 bases, V lost 2 bases, and 5 bases had no gene match. The CDR3 contains 14 residues. CDR1 and CDR2 (germline): MNHNY, SVGAGI (reference sequence). Here the CDR3 DNA reads TGTGCCAGCAGTTACCTCGACAGGGCTTACGAGCAGTACTTC. The encoded protein is CASSYLDRAYEQYF.

The chain joins TRBV7-9 to TRBJ2-2; 8 bases are shared with TRBD2. Losses at the gene ends were 3 bases for V and 10 bases for J; bases not matched to a gene: 7. Germline V gene lookup returns CDR1 SEHNR and CDR2 FQNEAQ (reference sequence). The CDR3 is 14 residues long. CDR3 nucleotides: TGTGCCAGCAGCTTGACGCTAGCGGGTGAGGAGCTGTTTTTT. This codes for CASSLTLAGEELFF.

This clone was recorded a few times. V gene TRBV7-9 combines with J gene TRBJ1-3, with D uncertain. The V and J ends lost 0 bases and 15 bases respectively, with 12 bases between them. The CDR3 loop spans 12 amino acids. Germline V gene lookup returns CDR1 SEHNR and CDR2 FQNEAQ (reference sequence). CDR3 region: CASSLARGRGYF. DNA for the CDR3: TGTGCCAGCAGCTTAGCGCGAGGCCGGGGATATTTT.

This chain uses TRBV14 with TRBJ1-2, with D possibly matching TRBD1 (6 bases). With 0 bases removed from V and 2 bases from J, the gap between germline ends came to 10 bases. CDR1 and CDR2 from the germline V gene are SGHDN and FVKESK. The CDR3 contains 15 residues. CDR3 protein: CASSQEVRGNYGYTF. In DNA, the CDR3 is TGTGCCAGCAGCCAAGAGGTCAGGGGAAACTATGGCTACACCTTC.

The chain employs TRBV10-3 and TRBJ1-1; 7 bases align to TRBD1. There are 15 residues in the CDR3. Germline assignment: CDR1 ENHRY and CDR2 SYGVKD. Trimming at V came to 3 bases and at J to 1 base, leaving 5 bases not matched to a gene. CDR3 coding DNA: TGTGCCATCAGTGACCCCGGGACAGCGAACACTGAAGCTTTCTTT. Its protein product is CAISDPGTANTEAFF.

The chain joins TRBV15 to TRBJ1-1; 10 nucleotides line up with TRBD1. The CDR3 consists of 14 residues. The germline V gene encodes CDR1 LNHNV and CDR2 YYDKDF (reference sequence). J was trimmed by 4 bases and V by 4 bases; bases with no gene match: 3. DNA of the CDR3: TGTGCCACCAGCACCCGACAGGGGGCCACTGAAGCTTTCTTT. It specifies CATSTRQGATEAFF. The complete variable domain, with remaining parts taken from reference TRBV15 and TRBJ1-1, reads DAMVIQNPRYQVTQFGKPVTLSCSQTLNHNVMYWYQQKSSQAPKLLFHYYDKDFNNEADTPDNFQSRRPNTSFCFLDIRSPGLGDTAMYLCATSTRQGATEAFFGQGTRLTVV.

The chain combines TRBV9 with TRBJ2-7; 8 nucleotides match TRBD1. Germline values: CDR1 SGDLS, CDR2 YYNGEE. CDR3 length: 14 amino acids. Unmatched junction bases numbered 4, after V lost 4 bases and J lost 1 base. The CDR3 region is CASSLGTGSYEQYF. The CDR3 region has the DNA TGTGCCAGCAGCCTAGGGACAGGTTCCTACGAGCAGTACTTC. Together with reference TRBV9 and TRBJ2-7, the CDR3 gives the full variable domain: DSGVTQTPKHLITATGQRVTLRCSPRSGDLSVYWYQQSLDQGLQFLIQYYNGEERAKGNILERFSAQQFPDLHSELNLSSLELGDSALYFCASSLGTGSYEQYFGPGTRLTVT.

This chain uses TRBV28 with TRBJ1-2; D remains unclear. The CDR3 covers 16 residues. Germline V gene sequence: CDR1 MDHEN, CDR2 SYDVKM. Trimming shortened V by 1 base and J by 4 bases, and 16 bases separated the two germline ends. Written as DNA, the CDR3 is TGTGCCAGCAGTTTATTGGGCAGTTCCGCCTTCTATGGCTACACCTTC. Protein product: CASSLLGSSAFYGYTF.

V is TRBV9 and J is TRBJ1-2, with D perhaps matching TRBD1 (5 bases). CDR1 is SGDLS, CDR2 YYNGEE, per germline. The CDR3 sequence is 13 residues long. Trimming stripped 0 bases from V and 7 bases from J, with 10 bases between. CDR3 bases: TGTGCCAGCAGCGTAGCAGGGAAGGGTGGCTACACCTTC. It encodes CASSVAGKGGYTF.

This clone occurred a few times. The rearrangement joins TRBV10-3 to TRBJ2-7, with D possibly matching TRBD1 (6 bases). The CDR3 has 16 amino acids. The germline CDR1 and CDR2 sequences are ENHRY and SYGVKD. Trimming left V 0 bases short and J 3 bases short, with 15 bases between. CDR3 region: CAISESTGGGYYEQYF. DNA of the CDR3: TGTGCCATCAGTGAGTCGACAGGTGGCGGATACTACGAGCAGTACTTC.

The chain couples TRBV9 to TRBJ1-6; D is undetermined. Germline V gene data show CDR1 as SGDLS and CDR2 as YYNGEE. With 3 bases removed from V and 7 bases from J, the gap between germline ends came to 11 bases. This CDR3 has 14 amino acids. Written as DNA, the CDR3 is TGTGCCAGCAGCGCAGGATTAACGAATTCACCCCTCCACTTT. Encoded protein: CASSAGLTNSPLHF.

The chain employs TRBV19 and TRBJ1-5; no reliable D call. The CDR3 is 13 amino acids. The germline V gene has CDR1 LNHDA and CDR2 SQIVND (reference sequence). V lost 4 bases and J lost 9, with 13 bases in between. CDR3 amino acids: CASSNQVGGPQHF. Here the CDR3 DNA reads TGTGCCAGTAGTAACCAGGTGGGTGGGCCCCAGCATTTT.

The genes are TRBV25-1 and TRBJ1-4; D is perhaps TRBD1 (6 bases). V lost 4 bases to trimming and J lost 8 bases, with 17 bases between them. This CDR3 contains 15 residues. Germline V CDR1 and CDR2: MGHDK, SYGVNS. This chain's CDR3 is CASSVPRGRVEKLFF. CDR3 in DNA: TGTGCCAGCAGTGTCCCCAGGGGTCGGGTGGAAAAACTGTTTTTT.

This clone was observed a few times. This chain joins TRBV5-1 and TRBJ2-5; perhaps TRBD2 as D (5 bases). CDR3 length: 14 residues. Per germline, CDR1 SGHRS and CDR2 YFSETQ. The ends were cut back, 4 bases at V and 2 bases at J, with 12 bases in the middle. The CDR3 bases are TGCGCCAGCAGCCGAGAATCGGGGCAAGAGACCCAGTACTTC. Protein product: CASSRESGQETQYF.

This clone was seen only once. The V and J genes are TRBV5-6 and TRBJ1-5; perhaps TRBD1 as D (5 bases). Germline V gene lookup returns CDR1 SGHDT and CDR2 YYEEEE. The ends were cut back, 0 bases at V and 2 bases at J, with 12 bases in the middle. There are 16 residues in the CDR3. Here the CDR3 reads CASSLGIQEGNQPQHF. The CDR3 region has the DNA TGTGCCAGCAGCTTGGGAATACAGGAAGGCAATCAGCCCCAGCATTTT.

The V and J genes are TRBV7-9 and TRBJ2-4, with 7 bases fitting TRBD1. Trimming cost V 5 bases and J 8 bases; bases outside gene matches: 9. The CDR3 sequence is 14 residues long. Per the germline V gene, CDR1 is SEHNR and CDR2 is FQNEAQ (reference sequence). The CDR3 nucleotides read TGTGCCAGCAGCCCACCGACAGGGTGGGACATTCAGTACTTC. This sequence encodes CASSPPTGWDIQYF. Drawing the rest from reference TRBV7-9 and TRBJ2-4, the complete variable domain is DTGVSQNPRHKITKRGQNVTFRCDPISEHNRLYWYRQTLGQGPEFLTYFQNEAQLEKSRLLSDRFSAERPKGSFSTLEIQRTEQGDSAMYLCASSPPTGWDIQYFGAGTRLSVL.

There are a few counts of this clone. This chain connects TRBV19 to TRBJ1-3, with 9 bases identical to TRBD1. Germline CDR1 is LNHDA and CDR2 is SQIVND (reference sequence). The CDR3 contains 16 residues. After removal of 9 bases from V and 7 bases from J, the junction contained 16 bases not matched to a gene. The CDR3 nucleotides are TGTGCCAGCAAATCCACAGGGGGCCCTTTAAAGAACACCATATATTTT. This gives the protein CASKSTGGPLKNTIYF.

The chain combines TRBV28 with TRBJ2-7, with 7 bases lining up with TRBD2. The germline CDR1 and CDR2 sequences are MDHEN and SYDVKM. The CDR3 is made up of 17 amino acids. V gave up 8 bases and J gave up 5 bases; unmatched junction bases: 21. The CDR3 protein is CASSRPGFRTSGNEQYF. The CDR3 DNA follows: TGTGCCAGCTCGCGCCCGGGGTTCCGGACTAGTGGGAACGAGCAGTACTTC.

This chain uses TRBV28 with TRBJ1-1; no firm D call. The CDR3 runs to 11 residues. Germline V CDR1 and CDR2: MDHEN, SYDVKM. Trimming removed 2 bases at V and 10 bases at J, with 8 bases between. CDR3 coding DNA: TGTGCCAGCAGTTTAACAAGGAGAGCTTTCTTT. It codes for CASSLTRRAFF.